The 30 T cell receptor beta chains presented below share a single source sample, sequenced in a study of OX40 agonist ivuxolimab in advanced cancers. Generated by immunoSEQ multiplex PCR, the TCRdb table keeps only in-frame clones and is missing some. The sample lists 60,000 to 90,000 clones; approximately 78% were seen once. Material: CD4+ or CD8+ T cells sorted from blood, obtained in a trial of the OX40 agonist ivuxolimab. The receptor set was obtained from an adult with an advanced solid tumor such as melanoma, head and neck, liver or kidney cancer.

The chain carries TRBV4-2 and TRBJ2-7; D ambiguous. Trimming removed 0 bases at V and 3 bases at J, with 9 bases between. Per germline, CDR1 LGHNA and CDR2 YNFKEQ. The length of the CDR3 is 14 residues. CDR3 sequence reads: CASSQDGQSYEQYF. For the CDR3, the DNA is TGTGCCAGCAGCCAAGACGGGCAGAGCTACGAGCAGTACTTC.

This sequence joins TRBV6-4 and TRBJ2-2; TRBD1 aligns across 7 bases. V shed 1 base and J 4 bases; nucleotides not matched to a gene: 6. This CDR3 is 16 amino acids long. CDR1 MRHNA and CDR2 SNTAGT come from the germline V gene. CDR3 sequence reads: CASSDYRDRITGELFF. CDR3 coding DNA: TGTGCCAGCAGTGACTATCGGGACAGAATCACCGGGGAGCTGTTTTTT.

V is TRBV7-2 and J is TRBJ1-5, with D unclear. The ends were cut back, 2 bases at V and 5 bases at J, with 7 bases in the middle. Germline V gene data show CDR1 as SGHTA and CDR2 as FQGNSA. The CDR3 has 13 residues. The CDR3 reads CASSLSYDQPQHF. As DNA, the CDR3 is TGTGCCAGCAGCTTATCTTACGATCAGCCCCAGCATTTT.

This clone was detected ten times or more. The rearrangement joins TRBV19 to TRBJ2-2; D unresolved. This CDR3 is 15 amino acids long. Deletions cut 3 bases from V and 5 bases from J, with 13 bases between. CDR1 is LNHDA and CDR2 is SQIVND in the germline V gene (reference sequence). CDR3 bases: TGTGCCAGTAGTATGCGGCCGGATTTTACCGGGGAGCTGTTTTTT. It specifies CASSMRPDFTGELFF.

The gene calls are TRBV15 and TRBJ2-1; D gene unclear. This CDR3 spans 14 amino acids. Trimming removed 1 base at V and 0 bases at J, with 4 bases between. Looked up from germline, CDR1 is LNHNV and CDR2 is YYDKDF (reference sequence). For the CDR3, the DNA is TGTGCCACCAGCAGAGGTAGCTCCTACAATGAGCAGTTCTTC. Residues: CATSRGSSYNEQFF.

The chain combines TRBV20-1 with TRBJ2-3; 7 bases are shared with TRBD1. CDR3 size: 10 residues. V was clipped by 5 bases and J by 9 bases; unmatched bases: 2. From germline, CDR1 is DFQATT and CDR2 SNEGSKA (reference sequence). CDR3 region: CSADRETQYF. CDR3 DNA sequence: TGCAGTGCTGACAGGGAAACGCAGTATTTT.

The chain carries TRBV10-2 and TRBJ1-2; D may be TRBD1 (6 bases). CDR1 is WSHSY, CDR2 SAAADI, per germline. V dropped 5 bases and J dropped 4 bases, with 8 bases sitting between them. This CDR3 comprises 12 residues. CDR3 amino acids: CASSQGTYGYTF. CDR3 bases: TGCGCCAGCAGTCAGGGGACCTATGGCTACACCTTC.

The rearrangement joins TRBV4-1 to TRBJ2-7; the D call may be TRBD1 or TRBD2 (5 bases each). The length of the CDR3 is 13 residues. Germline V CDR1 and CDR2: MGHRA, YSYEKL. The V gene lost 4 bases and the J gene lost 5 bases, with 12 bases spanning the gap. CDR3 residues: CASSLKGTHEQYF. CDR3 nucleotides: TGCGCCAGCAGCCTCAAGGGGACGCACGAGCAGTACTTC.

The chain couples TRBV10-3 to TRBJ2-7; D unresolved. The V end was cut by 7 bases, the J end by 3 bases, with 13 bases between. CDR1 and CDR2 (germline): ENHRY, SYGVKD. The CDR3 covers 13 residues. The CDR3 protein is CAIKAEPNYEQYF. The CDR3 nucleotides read TGTGCCATCAAGGCAGAACCCAACTACGAGCAGTACTTC.

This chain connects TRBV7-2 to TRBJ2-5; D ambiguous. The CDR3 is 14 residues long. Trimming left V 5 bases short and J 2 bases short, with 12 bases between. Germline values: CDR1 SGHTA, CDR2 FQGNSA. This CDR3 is CASSPWARQETQYF. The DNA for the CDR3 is TGTGCCAGCAGCCCGTGGGCGCGGCAAGAGACCCAGTACTTC.

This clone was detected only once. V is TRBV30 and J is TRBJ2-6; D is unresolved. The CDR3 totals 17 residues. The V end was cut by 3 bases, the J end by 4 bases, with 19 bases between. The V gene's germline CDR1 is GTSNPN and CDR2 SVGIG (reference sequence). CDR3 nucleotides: TGTGCCTGGAGATGGCTGCGTTATAACAAAGGGGCCAACGTCCTGACTTTC. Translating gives CAWRWLRYNKGANVLTF.

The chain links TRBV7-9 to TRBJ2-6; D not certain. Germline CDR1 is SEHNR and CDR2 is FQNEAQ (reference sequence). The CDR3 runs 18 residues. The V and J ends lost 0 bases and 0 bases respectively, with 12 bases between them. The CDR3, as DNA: TGTGCCAGCAGCTTAGCGCCAGGCAGCTACTCTGGGGCCAACGTCCTGACTTTC. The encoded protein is CASSLAPGSYSGANVLTF.

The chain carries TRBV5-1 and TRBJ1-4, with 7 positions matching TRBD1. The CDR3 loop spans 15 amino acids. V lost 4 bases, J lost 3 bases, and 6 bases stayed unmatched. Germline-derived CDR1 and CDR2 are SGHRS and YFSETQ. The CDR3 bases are TGCGCCAGCAGCCGAACCGGGACAGCTAATGAAAAACTGTTTTTT. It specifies CASSRTGTANEKLFF.

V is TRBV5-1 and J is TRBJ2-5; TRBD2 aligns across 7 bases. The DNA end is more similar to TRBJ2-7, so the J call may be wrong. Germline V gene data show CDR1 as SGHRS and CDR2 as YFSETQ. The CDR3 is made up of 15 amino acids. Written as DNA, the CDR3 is TGCGCCAGCAGCTTGGACGGGGGGTCCCCCTACGAGCAGTACTTC. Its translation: CASSLDGGSPYEQYF.

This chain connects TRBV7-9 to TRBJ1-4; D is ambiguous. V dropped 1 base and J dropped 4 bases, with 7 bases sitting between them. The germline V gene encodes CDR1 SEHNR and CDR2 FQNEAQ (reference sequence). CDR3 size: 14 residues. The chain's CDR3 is CASSLGRGNEKLFF. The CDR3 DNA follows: TGTGCCAGCAGCTTAGGCCGGGGTAATGAAAAACTGTTTTTT.

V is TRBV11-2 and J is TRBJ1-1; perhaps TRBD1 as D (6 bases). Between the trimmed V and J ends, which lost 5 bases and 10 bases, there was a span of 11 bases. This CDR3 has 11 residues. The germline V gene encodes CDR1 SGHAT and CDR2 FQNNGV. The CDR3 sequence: CASSIGGTAFF. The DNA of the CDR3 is TGTGCCAGCAGCATAGGGGGGACAGCTTTCTTT. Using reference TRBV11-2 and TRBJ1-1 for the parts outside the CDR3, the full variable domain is EAGVAQSPRYKIIEKRQSVAFWCNPISGHATLYWYQQILGQGPKLLIQFQNNGVVDDSQLPKDRFSAERLKGVDSTLKIQPAKLEDSAVYLCASSIGGTAFFGQGTRLTVV.

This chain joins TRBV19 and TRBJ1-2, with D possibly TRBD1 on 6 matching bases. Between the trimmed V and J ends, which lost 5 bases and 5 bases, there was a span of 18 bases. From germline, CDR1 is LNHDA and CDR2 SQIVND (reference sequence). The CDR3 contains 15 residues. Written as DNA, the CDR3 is TGTGCCAGTAGTGACCGAGGACAGTCCGCTTATGGCTACACCTTC. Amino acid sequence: CASSDRGQSAYGYTF.

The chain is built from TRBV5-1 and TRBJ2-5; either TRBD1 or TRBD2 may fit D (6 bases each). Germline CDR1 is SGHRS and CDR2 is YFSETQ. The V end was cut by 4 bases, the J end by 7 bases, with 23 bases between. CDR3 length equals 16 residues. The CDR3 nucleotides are TGCGCCAGCAGCCCGGACAGTGGGGCGATGGGGGGGACCCAGTACTTC. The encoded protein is CASSPDSGAMGGTQYF.

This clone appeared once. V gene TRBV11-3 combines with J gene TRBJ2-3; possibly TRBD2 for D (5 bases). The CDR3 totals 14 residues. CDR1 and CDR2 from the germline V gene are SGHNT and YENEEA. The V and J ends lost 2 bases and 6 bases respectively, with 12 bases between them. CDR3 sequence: CASSLSEGMDTQYF. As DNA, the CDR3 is TGTGCCAGCAGCTTAAGTGAGGGCATGGATACGCAGTATTTT.

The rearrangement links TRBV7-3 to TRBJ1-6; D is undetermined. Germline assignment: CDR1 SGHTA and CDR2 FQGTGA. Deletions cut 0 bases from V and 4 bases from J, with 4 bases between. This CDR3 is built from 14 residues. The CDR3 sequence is CASSLTRYNSPLHF. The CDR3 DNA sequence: TGTGCCAGCAGCTTAACCAGATATAATTCACCCCTCCACTTT.

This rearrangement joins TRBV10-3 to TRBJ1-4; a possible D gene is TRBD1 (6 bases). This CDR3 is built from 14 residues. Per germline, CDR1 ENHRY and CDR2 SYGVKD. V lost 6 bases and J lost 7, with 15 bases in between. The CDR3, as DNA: TGTGCCATCAGATCGGCAGGGGATGGTGAAAAACTGTTTTTT. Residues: CAIRSAGDGEKLFF.

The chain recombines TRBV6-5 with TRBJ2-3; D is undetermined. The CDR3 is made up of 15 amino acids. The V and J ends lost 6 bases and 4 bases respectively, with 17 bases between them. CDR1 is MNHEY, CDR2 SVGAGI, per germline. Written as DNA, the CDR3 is TGTGCCAGCAGAAAGGGTCTAGGTGCTGCAGATACGCAGTATTTT. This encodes CASRKGLGAADTQYF.

The CDR3 spells CASKKSNQPQHF. The CDR3 DNA follows: TGTGCCAGTAAGAAAAGCAATCAGCCCCAGCATTTT. This sequence joins TRBV19 and TRBJ1-5; D is unclear. The CDR3 runs to 12 residues. Germline CDR1 LNHDA, CDR2 SQIVND (reference sequence). Trimming took off 7 bases at V and 1 base at J, with 5 bases between the two ends. The whole variable domain, remainder taken from reference TRBV19 and TRBJ1-5, is DGGITQSPKYLFRKEGQNVTLSCEQNLNHDAMYWYRQDPGQGLRLIYYSQIVNDFQKGDIAEGYSVSREKKESFPLTVTSAQKNPTAFYLCASKKSNQPQHFGDGTRLSIL.

CDR3 DNA sequence: TGTGCCAGCAGTCCGACAGTAGCCAAAAACATTCAGTACTTC. Translated, it gives CASSPTVAKNIQYF. The rearrangement uses TRBV7-6 and TRBJ2-4; TRBD1 is a possible D gene (5 bases). V shed 6 bases and J shed 0 bases, with 9 bases lying between them. CDR1 is SGHVS, CDR2 FNYEAQ, per germline. CDR3 length: 14 amino acids.

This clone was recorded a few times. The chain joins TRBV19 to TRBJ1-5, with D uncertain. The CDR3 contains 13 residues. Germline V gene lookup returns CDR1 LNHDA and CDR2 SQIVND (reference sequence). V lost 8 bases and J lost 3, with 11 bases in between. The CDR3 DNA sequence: TGTGCCAGTGAGGTCGGGATCAATCAGCCCCAGCATTTT. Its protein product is CASEVGINQPQHF.

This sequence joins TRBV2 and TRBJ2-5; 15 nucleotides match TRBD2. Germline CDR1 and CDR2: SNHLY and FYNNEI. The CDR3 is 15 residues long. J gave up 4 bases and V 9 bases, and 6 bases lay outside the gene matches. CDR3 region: CARGLAGGPVETQYF. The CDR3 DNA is TGTGCCAGAGGACTAGCGGGAGGGCCTGTAGAGACCCAGTACTTC. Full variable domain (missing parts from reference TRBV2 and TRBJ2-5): EPEVTQTPSHQVTQMGQEVILRCVPISNHLYFYWYRQILGQKVEFLVSFYNNEISEKSEIFDDQFSVERPDGSNFTLKIRSTKLEDSAMYFCARGLAGGPVETQYFGPGTRLLVL.

CDR3 region: CASRQGWGTEAFF. CDR3 in DNA: TGTGCCAGTCGACAGGGGTGGGGCACTGAAGCTTTCTTT. This chain connects TRBV19 to TRBJ1-1, with 8 bases identical to TRBD1. Germline CDR1 reads LNHDA; CDR2 reads SQIVND (reference sequence). The CDR3 runs to 13 residues. Trimming at V came to 8 bases and at J to 4 bases, leaving 6 bases not matched to a gene.

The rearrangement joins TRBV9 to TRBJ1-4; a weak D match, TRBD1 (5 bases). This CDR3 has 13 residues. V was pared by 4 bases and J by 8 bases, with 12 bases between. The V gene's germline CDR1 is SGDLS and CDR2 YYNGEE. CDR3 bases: TGTGCCAGCAGCTCCCCGGGGCTGGAAAAACTGTTTTTT. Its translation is CASSSPGLEKLFF. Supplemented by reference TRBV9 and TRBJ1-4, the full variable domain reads DSGVTQTPKHLITATGQRVTLRCSPRSGDLSVYWYQQSLDQGLQFLIQYYNGEERAKGNILERFSAQQFPDLHSELNLSSLELGDSALYFCASSSPGLEKLFFGSGTQLSVL.

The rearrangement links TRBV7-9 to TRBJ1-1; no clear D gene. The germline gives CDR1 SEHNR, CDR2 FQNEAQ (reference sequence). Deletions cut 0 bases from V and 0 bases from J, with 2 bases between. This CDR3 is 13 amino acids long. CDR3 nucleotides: TGTGCCAGCAGCTTAGCTTTGAACACTGAAGCTTTCTTT. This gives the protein CASSLALNTEAFF.

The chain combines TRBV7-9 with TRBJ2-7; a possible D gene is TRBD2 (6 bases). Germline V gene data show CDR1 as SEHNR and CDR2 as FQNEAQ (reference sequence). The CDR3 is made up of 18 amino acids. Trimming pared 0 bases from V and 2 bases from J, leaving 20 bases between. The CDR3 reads CASSLAPGGEGRPYEQYF. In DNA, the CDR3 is TGTGCCAGCAGCTTAGCGCCCGGGGGTGAGGGGCGCCCCTACGAGCAGTACTTC.